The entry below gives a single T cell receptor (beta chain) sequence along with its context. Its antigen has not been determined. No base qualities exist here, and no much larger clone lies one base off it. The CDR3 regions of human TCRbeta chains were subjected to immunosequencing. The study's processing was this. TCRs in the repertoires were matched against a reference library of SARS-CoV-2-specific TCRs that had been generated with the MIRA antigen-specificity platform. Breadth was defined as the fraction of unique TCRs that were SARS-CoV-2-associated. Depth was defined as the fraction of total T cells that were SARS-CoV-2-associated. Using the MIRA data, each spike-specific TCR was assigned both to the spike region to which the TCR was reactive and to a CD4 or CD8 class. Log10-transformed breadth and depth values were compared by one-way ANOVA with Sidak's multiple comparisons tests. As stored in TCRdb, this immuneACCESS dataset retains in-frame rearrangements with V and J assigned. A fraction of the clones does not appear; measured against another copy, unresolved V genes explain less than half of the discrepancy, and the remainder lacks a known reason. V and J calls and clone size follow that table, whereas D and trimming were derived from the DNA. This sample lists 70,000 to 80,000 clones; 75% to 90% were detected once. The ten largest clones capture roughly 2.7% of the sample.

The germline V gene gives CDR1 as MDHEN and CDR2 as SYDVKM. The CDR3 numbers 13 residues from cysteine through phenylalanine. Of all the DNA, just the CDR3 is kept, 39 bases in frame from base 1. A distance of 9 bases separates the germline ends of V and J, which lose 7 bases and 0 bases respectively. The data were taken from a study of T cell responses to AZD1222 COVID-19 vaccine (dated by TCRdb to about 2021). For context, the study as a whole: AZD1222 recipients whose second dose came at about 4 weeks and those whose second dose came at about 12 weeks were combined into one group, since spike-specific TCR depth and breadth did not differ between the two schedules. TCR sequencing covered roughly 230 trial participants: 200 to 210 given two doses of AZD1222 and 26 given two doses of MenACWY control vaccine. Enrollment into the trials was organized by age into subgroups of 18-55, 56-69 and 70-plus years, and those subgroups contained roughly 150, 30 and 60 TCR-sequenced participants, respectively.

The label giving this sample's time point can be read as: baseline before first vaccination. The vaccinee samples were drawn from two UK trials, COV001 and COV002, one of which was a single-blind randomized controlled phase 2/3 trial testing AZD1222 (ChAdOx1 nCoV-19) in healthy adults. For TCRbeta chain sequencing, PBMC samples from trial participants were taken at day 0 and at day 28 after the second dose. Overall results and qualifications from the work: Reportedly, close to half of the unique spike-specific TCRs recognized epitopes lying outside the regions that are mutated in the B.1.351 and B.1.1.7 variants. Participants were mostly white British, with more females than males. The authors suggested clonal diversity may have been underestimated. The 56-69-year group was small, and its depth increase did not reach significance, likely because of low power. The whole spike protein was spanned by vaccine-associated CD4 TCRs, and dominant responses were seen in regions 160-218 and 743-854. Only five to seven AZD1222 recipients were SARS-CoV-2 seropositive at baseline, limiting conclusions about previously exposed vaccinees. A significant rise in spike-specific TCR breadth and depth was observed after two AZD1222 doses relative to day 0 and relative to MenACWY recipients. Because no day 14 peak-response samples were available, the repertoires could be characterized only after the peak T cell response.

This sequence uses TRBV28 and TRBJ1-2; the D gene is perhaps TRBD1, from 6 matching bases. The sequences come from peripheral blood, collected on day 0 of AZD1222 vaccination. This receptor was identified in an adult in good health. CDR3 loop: CASKTGSNYGYTF. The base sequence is TGTGCCAGCAAGACAGGTTCTAACTATGGCTACACCTTC.